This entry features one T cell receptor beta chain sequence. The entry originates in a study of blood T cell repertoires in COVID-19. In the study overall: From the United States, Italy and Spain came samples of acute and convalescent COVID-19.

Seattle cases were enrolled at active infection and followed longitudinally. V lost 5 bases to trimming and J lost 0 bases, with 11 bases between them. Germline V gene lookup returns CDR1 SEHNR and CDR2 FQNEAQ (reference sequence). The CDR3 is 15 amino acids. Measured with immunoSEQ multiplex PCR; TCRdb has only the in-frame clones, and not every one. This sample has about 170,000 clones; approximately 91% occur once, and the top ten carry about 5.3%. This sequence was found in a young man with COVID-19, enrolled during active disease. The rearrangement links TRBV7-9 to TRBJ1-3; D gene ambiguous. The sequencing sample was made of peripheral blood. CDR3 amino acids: CASSPEVHSGNTIYF. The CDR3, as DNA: TGTGCCAGCAGCCCTGAGGTTCACTCTGGAAACACCATATATTTT.